This T cell receptor (beta chain) was found in a study of identical twins. Study-wide results and caveats: Low generation-probability sequences were in excess among twin-shared out-of-frame alpha sequences.

The CDR3 contains 16 residues. Per the germline V gene, CDR1 is SGDLS and CDR2 is YYNGEE. V lost 1 base and J 2 bases, leaving 14 bases between the germline ends. With template switching, a universal primer site was added, and the cDNA carried unique molecular identifiers. TCRdb reanalysed the 5' RACE reads using MiXCR and keeps one entry per CDR3 protein. The sample shows about 460,000 distinct CDR3 sequences, approximately 15% of them seen only once. Healthy Caucasians, and only they, were the donors. Notes on this clonotype: Antigen unknown.

These same data were also listed under a study on yellow fever vaccine responses in identical twins.

This chain links TRBV9 with TRBJ2-3; D gene unclear. The sequencing input was CD4+ T cells sorted from blood. The clonotype comes from a woman aged 18-30 years in good health. Here the CDR3 DNA reads TGTGCCAGCAGCGTATTCGATGGTGGATTCACAGATACGCAGTATTTT. As protein: CASSVFDGGFTDTQYF. Using reference TRBV9 and TRBJ2-3 for the parts outside the CDR3, the full variable domain is DSGVTQTPKHLITATGQRVTLRCSPRSGDLSVYWYQQSLDQGLQFLIQYYNGEERAKGNILERFSAQQFPDLHSELNLSSLELGDSALYFCASSVFDGGFTDTQYFGPGTRLTVL.